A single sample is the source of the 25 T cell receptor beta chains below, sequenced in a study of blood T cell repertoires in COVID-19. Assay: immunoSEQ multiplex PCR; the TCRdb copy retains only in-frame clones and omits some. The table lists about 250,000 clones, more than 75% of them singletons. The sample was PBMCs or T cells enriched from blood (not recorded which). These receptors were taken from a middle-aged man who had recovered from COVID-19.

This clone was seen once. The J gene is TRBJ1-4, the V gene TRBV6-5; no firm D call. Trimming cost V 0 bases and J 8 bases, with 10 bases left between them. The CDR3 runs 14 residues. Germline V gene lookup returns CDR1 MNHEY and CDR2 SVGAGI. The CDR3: CASSYSGYGEKLFF. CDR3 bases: TGTGCCAGCAGTTACTCTGGGTACGGGGAAAAACTGTTTTTT.

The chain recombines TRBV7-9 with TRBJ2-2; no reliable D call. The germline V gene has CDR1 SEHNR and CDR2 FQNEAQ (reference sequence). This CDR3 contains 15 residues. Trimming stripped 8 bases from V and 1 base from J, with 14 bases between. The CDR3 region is CASGLAAQNTGELFF. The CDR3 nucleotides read TGTGCCAGCGGGTTAGCAGCCCAGAACACCGGGGAGCTGTTTTTT.

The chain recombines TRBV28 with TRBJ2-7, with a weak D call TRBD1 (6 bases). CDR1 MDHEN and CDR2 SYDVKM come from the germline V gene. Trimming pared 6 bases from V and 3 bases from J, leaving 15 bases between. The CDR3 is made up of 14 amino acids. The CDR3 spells CASRTTGTVYEQYF. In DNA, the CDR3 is TGTGCCAGCAGAACGACAGGAACGGTCTACGAGCAGTACTTC.

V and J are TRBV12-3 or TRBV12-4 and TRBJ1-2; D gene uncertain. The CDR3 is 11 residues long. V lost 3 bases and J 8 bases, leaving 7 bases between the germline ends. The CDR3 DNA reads TGTGCCAGCAGTTTCCGAGGCGGCTACACCTTC. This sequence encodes CASSFRGGYTF.

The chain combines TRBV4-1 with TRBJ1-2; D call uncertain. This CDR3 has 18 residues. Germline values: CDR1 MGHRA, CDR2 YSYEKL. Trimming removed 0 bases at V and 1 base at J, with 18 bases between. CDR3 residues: CASSQERASSGNNYGYTF. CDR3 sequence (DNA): TGCGCCAGCAGCCAAGAAAGAGCGAGTTCGGGAAATAACTATGGCTACACCTTC.

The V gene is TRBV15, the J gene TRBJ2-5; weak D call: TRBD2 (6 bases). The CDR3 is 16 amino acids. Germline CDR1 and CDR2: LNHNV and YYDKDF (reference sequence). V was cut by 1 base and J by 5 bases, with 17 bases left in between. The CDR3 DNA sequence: TGTGCCACCAGCAGAGGGACATTCTTCGCGGGGGAGACCCAGTACTTC. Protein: CATSRGTFFAGETQYF.

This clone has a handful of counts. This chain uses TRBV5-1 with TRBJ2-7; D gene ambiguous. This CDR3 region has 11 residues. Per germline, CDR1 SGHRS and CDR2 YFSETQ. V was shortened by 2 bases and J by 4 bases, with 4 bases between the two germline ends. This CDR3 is CASSFEYEQYF. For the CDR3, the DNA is TGCGCCAGCAGCTTTGAGTACGAGCAGTACTTC.

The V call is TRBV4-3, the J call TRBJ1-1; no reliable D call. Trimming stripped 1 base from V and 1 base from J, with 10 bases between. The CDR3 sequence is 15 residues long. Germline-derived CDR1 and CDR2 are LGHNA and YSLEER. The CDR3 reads CASSQVNTPNTEAFF. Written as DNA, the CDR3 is TGCGCCAGCAGCCAAGTCAACACGCCGAACACTGAAGCTTTCTTT.

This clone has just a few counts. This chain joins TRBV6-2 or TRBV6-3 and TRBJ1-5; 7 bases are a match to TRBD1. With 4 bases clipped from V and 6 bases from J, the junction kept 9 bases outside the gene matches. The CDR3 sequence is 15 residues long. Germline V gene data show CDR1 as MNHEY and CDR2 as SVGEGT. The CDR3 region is CASSSLGQNSQPQHF. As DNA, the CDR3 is TGTGCCAGCAGTTCCCTGGGACAGAACAGTCAGCCCCAGCATTTT.

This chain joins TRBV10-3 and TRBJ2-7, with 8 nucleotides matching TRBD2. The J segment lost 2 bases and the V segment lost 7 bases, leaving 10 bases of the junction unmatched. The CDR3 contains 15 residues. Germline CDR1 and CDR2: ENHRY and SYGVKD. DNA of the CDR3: TGTGCCATCAAGACAAGCGGGGGCCTTCCCTACGAGCAGTACTTC. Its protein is CAIKTSGGLPYEQYF.

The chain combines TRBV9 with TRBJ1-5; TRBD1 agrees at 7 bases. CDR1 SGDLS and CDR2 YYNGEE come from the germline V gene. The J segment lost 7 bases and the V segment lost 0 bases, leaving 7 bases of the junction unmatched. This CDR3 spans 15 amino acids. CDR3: CASSVATGDGQPQHF. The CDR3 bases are TGTGCCAGCAGCGTAGCTACAGGGGACGGGCAGCCCCAGCATTTT.

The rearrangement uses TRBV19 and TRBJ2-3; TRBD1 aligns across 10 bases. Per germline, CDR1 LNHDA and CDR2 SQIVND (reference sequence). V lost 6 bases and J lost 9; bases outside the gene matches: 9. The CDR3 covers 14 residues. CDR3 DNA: TGTGCCAGTAGCTCAGAATCGGGACAGGGGACGCAGTATTTT. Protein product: CASSSESGQGTQYF. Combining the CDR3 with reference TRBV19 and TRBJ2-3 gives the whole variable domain DGGITQSPKYLFRKEGQNVTLSCEQNLNHDAMYWYRQDPGQGLRLIYYSQIVNDFQKGDIAEGYSVSREKKESFPLTVTSAQKNPTAFYLCASSSESGQGTQYFGPGTRLTVL.

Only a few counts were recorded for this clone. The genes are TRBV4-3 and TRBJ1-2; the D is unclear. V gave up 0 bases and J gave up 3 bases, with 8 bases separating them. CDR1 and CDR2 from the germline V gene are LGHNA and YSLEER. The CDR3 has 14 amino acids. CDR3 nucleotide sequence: TGCGCCAGCAGCCAAGATGATGGGCACTATGGCTACACCTTC. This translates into CASSQDDGHYGYTF.

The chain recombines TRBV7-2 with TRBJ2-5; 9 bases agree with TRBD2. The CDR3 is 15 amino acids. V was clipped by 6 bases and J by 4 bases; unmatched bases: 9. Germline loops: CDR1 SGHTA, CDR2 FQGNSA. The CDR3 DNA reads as TGTGCCAGCAGACAAAGCGGGGGGCTGCCAGAGACCCAGTACTTC. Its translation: CASRQSGGLPETQYF.

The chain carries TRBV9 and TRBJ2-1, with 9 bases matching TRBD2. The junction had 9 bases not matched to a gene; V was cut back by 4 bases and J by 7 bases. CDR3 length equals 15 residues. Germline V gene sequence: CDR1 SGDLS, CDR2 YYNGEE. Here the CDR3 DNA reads TGTGCCAGCAGCCCCAGCGGGACTAGCCTTAATGAGCAGTTCTTC. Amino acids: CASSPSGTSLNEQFF.

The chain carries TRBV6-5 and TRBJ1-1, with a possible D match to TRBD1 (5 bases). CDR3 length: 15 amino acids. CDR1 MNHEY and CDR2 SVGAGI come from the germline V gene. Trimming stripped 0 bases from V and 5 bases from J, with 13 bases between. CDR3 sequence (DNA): TGTGCCAGCAGTTACTCGAGCCGACAGACTACTGAAGCTTTCTTT. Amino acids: CASSYSSRQTTEAFF.

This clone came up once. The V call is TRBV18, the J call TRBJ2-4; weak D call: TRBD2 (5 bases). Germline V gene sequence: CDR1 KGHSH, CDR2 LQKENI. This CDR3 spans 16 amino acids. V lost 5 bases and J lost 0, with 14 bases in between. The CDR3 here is CASSVSFEGAKNIQYF. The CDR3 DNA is TGTGCCAGCTCAGTTTCGTTCGAGGGAGCCAAAAACATTCAGTACTTC.

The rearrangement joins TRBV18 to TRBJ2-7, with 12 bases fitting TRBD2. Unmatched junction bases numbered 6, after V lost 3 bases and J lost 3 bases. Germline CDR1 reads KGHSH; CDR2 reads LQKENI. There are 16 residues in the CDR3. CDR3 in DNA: TGTGCCAGCTCACCTCTCCGGACTAGCGGGAACTACGAGCAGTACTTC. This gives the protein CASSPLRTSGNYEQYF.

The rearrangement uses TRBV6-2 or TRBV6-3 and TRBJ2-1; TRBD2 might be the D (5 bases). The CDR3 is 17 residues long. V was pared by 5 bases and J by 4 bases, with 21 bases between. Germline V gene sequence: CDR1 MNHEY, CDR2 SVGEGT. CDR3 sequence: CASSPIWTGKSYNEQFF. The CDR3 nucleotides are TGTGCCAGCAGTCCGATTTGGACGGGGAAAAGTTACAATGAGCAGTTCTTC.

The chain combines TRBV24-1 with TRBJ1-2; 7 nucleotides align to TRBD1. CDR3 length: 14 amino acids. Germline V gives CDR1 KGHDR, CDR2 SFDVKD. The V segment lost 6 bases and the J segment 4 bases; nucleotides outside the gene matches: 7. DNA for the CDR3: TGTGCCACCAGTCCCAGGGGGGTTCCCTATGGCTACACCTTC. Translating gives CATSPRGVPYGYTF.

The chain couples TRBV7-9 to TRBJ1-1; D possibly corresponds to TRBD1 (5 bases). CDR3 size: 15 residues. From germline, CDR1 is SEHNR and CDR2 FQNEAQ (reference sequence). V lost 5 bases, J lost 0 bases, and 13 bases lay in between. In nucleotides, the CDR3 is TGTGCCAGCAGCCTACAGGACATCATGAACACTGAAGCTTTCTTT. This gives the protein CASSLQDIMNTEAFF. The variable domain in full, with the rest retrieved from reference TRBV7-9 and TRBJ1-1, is DTGVSQNPRHKITKRGQNVTFRCDPISEHNRLYWYRQTLGQGPEFLTYFQNEAQLEKSRLLSDRFSAERPKGSFSTLEIQRTEQGDSAMYLCASSLQDIMNTEAFFGQGTRLTVV.

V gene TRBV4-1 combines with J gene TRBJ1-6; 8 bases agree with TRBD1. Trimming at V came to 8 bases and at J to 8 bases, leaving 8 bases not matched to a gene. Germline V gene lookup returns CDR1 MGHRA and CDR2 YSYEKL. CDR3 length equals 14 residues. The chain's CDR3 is CASSLDRADSPLHF. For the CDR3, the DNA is TGCGCCAGCTCCCTGGACAGGGCGGATTCACCCCTCCACTTT.

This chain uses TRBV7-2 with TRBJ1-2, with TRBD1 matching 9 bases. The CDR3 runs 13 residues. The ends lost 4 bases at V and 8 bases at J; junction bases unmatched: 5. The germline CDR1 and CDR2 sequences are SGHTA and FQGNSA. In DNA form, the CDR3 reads TGTGCCAGCAGCTACACGGACAGGGGCGGCTACACCTTC. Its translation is CASSYTDRGGYTF.

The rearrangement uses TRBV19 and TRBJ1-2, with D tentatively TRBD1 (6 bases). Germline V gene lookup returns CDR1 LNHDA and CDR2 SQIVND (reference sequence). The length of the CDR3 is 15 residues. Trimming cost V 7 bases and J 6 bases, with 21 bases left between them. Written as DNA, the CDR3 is TGTGCCAGTATGGTTTTTGCAGGGGCAGCCAATGGCTACACCTTC. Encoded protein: CASMVFAGAANGYTF.

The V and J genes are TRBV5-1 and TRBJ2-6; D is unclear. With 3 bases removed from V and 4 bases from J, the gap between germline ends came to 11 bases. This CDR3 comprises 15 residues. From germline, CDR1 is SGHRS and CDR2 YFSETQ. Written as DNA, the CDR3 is TGCGCCAGCAGCTCTCAAACTCCCGGGGCCAACGTCCTGACTTTC. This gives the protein CASSSQTPGANVLTF.